Presented here are 8 T cell receptor beta chains from one specimen sequenced in a study of shared clonotypes between healthy human individuals. Profiling relied on immunoSEQ multiplex PCR, and the TCRdb table lists in-frame clones only, not all of them. The sample has around 700,000 clones; 72% are singletons. The sequenced material came from memory CD4+ T cells sorted from blood. Subset reported: CD45RA-negative fraction. These receptors all come from a young woman in good health.

The chain recombines TRBV19 with TRBJ1-5; 7 bases map to TRBD1. Germline-derived CDR1 and CDR2 are LNHDA and SQIVND (reference sequence). Unmatched junction bases numbered 14, after V lost 3 bases and J lost 9 bases. This CDR3 has 16 amino acids. The CDR3 nucleotides are TGTGCCAGTAGTATCCCCGCGACAGGGAGGCCGCGGCCCCAGCATTTT. This translates into CASSIPATGRPRPQHF.

This clone was observed at least ten times. The sample contains more than one DNA sequence encoding this CDR3. This chain links TRBV28 with TRBJ2-7, with 8 bases identical to TRBD1. The CDR3 consists of 15 residues. Germline V CDR1 and CDR2: MDHEN, SYDVKM. The junction had 5 bases not matched to a gene; V was cut back by 4 bases and J by 0 bases. In DNA, the CDR3 is TGTGCCAGCAGTTCCGGACAGGGAAGCTCCTACGAGCAGTACTTC. This encodes CASSSGQGSSYEQYF.

This chain connects TRBV2 to TRBJ1-2; D unclear. The CDR3 spans 15 residues. CDR1 and CDR2 from the germline V gene are SNHLY and FYNNEI. Trimming left V 3 bases short and J 8 bases short, with 19 bases between. CDR3 sequence: CASSELSSVPGGYTF. CDR3 bases: TGTGCCAGCAGTGAGTTGTCATCGGTCCCGGGAGGCTACACCTTC.

The V call is TRBV27, the J call TRBJ2-3; 15 positions match TRBD2. This CDR3 comprises 18 residues. V gave up 5 bases and J gave up 3 bases; unmatched junction bases: 9. Germline V gene lookup returns CDR1 MNHEY and CDR2 SMNVEV (reference sequence). The CDR3 protein is CASSRLGLAGGWTDTQYF. CDR3 coding DNA: TGTGCCAGCAGTCGACTGGGACTAGCGGGAGGTTGGACAGATACGCAGTATTTT.

The genes are TRBV29-1 and TRBJ2-4; the D is unclear. Germline CDR1 is SQVTM and CDR2 is ANQGSEA. Trimming cost V 7 bases and J 1 base, with 11 bases left between them. The CDR3 loop spans 13 amino acids. As DNA, the CDR3 is TGCAGCGCTGCCCCATATGCCAAAAACATTCAGTACTTC. Translated, it gives CSAAPYAKNIQYF. The full variable domain, completed using reference TRBV29-1 and TRBJ2-4, is SAVISQKPSRDICQRGTSLTIQCQVDSQVTMMFWYRQQPGQSLTLIATANQGSEATYESGFVIDKFPISRPNLTFSTLTVSNMSPEDSSIYLCSAAPYAKNIQYFGAGTRLSVL.

This clone occurred many times. The genes are TRBV30 and TRBJ2-3, with D possibly matching TRBD2 (6 bases). CDR1 and CDR2 (germline): GTSNPN, SVGIG (reference sequence). The CDR3 covers 16 residues. V was cut by 0 bases and J by 2 bases, with 15 bases left in between. CDR3 region: CAWSVAGRRNTDTQYF. CDR3 DNA sequence: TGTGCCTGGAGTGTCGCGGGACGCAGAAACACAGATACGCAGTATTTT.

This rearrangement joins TRBV7-2 to TRBJ2-7, with 8 positions matching TRBD1. This CDR3 contains 14 residues. V was clipped by 4 bases and J by 4 bases; unmatched bases: 6. The germline gives CDR1 SGHTA, CDR2 FQGNSA. The CDR3: CASSSGGSVYEQYF. In DNA form, the CDR3 reads TGTGCCAGCAGCTCAGGGGGCTCGGTTTACGAGCAGTACTTC.

Only a few counts were recorded for this clone. Other DNA variants within this sample encode the same CDR3. V and J are TRBV7-2 and TRBJ2-1; 11 nucleotides agree with TRBD1. Germline lookup yields CDR1 SGHTA and CDR2 FQGNSA. The CDR3 loop spans 17 amino acids. J was trimmed by 4 bases and V by 1 base; bases with no gene match: 6. CDR3 in amino acids: CASSLDSGTGGYNEQFF. The CDR3 bases are TGTGCCAGCAGCTTAGACTCCGGGACAGGGGGATACAATGAGCAGTTCTTC.